The entry below gives a single T cell receptor beta chain sequence along with its context. The sample comes from a study of blood T cell repertoires in COVID-19. As for the study in general: Samples taken during acute and convalescent COVID-19 were collected in the United States, Italy and Spain.

CDR1 is GTSNPN and CDR2 is SVGIG in the germline V gene (reference sequence). The CDR3 is 11 residues long. V lost 4 bases and J lost 5, with 8 bases in between. The method was immunoSEQ multiplex PCR; TCRdb's version includes in-frame clones alone and lacks a portion of them. This sample carries 110,000 or so clones, 90% of them seen once, and the ten largest clones take over 4%. The specimen was peripheral blood. The chain combines TRBV30 with TRBJ1-2, with D maybe TRBD1 (5 bases). The source is a woman between 50 and 59 years old with acute or convalescent COVID-19. The CDR3 region is CAWTGGYGYTF. DNA of the CDR3: TGTGCCTGGACCGGGGGATATGGCTACACCTTC.